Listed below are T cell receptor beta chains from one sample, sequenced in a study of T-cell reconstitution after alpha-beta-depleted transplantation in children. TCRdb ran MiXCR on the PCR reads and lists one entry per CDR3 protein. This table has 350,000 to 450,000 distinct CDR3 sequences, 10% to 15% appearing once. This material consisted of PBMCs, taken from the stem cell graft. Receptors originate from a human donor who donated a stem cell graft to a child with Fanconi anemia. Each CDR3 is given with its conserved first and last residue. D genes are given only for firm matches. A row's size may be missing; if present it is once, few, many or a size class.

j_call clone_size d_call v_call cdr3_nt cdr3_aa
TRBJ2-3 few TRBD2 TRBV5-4 TGTGCCAGCAGCTTGGAACAGCGGGGCCGGCAGTATTTT CASSLEQRGRQYF
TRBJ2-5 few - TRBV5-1 TGCGCCAGCAGCTTGGCCGACGCAGTGCGGGAGACCCAGTACTTC CASSLADAVRETQYF
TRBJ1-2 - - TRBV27 TGTGCCAGCAGTAGTGTCCGGGTCAACTATGGCTACACCTTC CASSSVRVNYGYTF
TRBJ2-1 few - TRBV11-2 TGTGCCAGCAGCTTAAACCCAACCGGCAATGAGCAGTTCTTC CASSLNPTGNEQFF
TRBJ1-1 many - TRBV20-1 TGCAGTGCTAGAGATCGCACCAACACTGAAGCTTTCTTT CSARDRTNTEAFF
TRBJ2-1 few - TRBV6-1 TGTGCCAGCAGCTCTGCCCAGGGGTTCGTTTACAATGAGCAGTTCTTC CASSSAQGFVYNEQFF
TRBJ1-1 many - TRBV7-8 TGTGCCAGCAGCTTTAGCGACATGAACACTGAAGCTTTCTTT CASSFSDMNTEAFF
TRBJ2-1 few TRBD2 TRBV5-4 TGTGCCCCCGGGGTAGCGGGGGATGAGCAGTTCTTC CAPGVAGDEQFF
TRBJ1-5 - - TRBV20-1 TGCAGTGCTAGAAGAGGCAGTAAGAATCAGCCCCAGCATTTT CSARRGSKNQPQHF
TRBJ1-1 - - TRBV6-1 TGTGCCAGCAGTAATAAGGGAGGGAACACTGAAGCTTTCTTT CASSNKGGNTEAFF
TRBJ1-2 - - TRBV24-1 TGTGCCACCAGTGACCAGGGTCATGTGTATGGCTACACCTTC CATSDQGHVYGYTF
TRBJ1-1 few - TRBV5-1 TGCGCCAGCAGCTTGGTAGCGGGGGCGCAAGGCACTGAAGCTTTCTTT CASSLVAGAQGTEAFF
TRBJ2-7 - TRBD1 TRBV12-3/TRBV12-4 TGTGCCAGCAGTCGACAGGGATTCTCCTACGAGCAGTACTTC CASSRQGFSYEQYF
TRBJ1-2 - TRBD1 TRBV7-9 TGTGCCAGCAGCCCGCCGGGACAGGATGGCTACACCTTC CASSPPGQDGYTF
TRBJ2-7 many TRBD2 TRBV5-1 TGCGCCAGCAGTACCAGCGGGGACTCCTACGAGCAGTACTTC CASSTSGDSYEQYF
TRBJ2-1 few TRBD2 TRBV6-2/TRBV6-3 TGTGCCAGCAGGCCCTCTAGCGGGGGGGGCAATGAGCAGTTCTTC CASRPSSGGGNEQFF
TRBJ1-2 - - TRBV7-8 TGTGCCAGCAGCTTCGACCGGGGCACTAACTATGGCTACACCTTC CASSFDRGTNYGYTF
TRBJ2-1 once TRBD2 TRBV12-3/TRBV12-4 TGTGCCAGCAGCAGACTAGCGGGGTTATACTACAATGAGCAGTTCTTC CASSRLAGLYYNEQFF
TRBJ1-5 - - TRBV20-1 TGCAGTGCGCCGGGAGGAGGGGCTATTAGCAATCAGCCCCAGCATTTT CSAPGGGAISNQPQHF
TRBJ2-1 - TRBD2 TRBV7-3 TGTGCCAGCAGCTCCGGGACTAGCGGGGGGGCCATGGATGAGCAGTTCTTC CASSSGTSGGAMDEQFF
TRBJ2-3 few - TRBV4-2 TGTGCCAGCAGCCAAGAAGTGGGCGGGTTGACAGATACGCAGTATTTT CASSQEVGGLTDTQYF
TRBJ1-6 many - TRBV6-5 TGTGCCAGCAGTTACTCGCAGGGCGCGATGAATTCACCCCTCCACTTT CASSYSQGAMNSPLHF
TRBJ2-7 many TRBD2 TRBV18 TGTGCCAGCTCCCAGGGAGGGCCTGACTACGAGCAGTACTTC CASSQGGPDYEQYF
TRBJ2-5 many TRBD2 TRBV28 TGTGCCAGCTGGCCTAGCGGGGGGGCAGGAGAGACCCAGTACTTC CASWPSGGAGETQYF
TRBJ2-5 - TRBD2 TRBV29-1 TGCAGCGTCCGCGGGACTAGCGGGGGGAAACAAGAGACCCAGTACTTC CSVRGTSGGKQETQYF
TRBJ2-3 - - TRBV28 TGTGCCAGCAGTTTAGCGGCGTTAGGGTGGGGCACAGATACGCAGTATTTT CASSLAALGWGTDTQYF
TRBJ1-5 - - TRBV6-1 TGTGCCAGCAGCCTCATGTCGGGCAGTGTGAATCAGCCCCAGCATTTT CASSLMSGSVNQPQHF
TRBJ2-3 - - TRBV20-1 TGCAGTGCTAGAGATCCGGCTGCTAGCACAGATACGCAGTATTTT CSARDPAASTDTQYF
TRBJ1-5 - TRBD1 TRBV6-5 TGTGCCAGCAGCCCGGGACAGTCTAGCAATCAGCCCCAGCATTTT CASSPGQSSNQPQHF
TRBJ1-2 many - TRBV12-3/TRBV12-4 TGTGCCAGCAGTTCGACAGGCGGCAGAGGCTACACCTTC CASSSTGGRGYTF
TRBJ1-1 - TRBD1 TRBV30 TGTGCCTGGGAAGTGGGACAGACAAACACTGAAGCTTTCTTT CAWEVGQTNTEAFF
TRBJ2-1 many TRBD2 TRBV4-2 TGTGCCAGCACCCCGACTAGCGGGGGGGATTACTCCTACAATGAGCAGTTCTTC CASTPTSGGDYSYNEQFF
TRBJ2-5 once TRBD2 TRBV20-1 TGCAGTGCTACTAGCGGACAAGAGACCCAGTACTTC CSATSGQETQYF
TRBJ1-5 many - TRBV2 TGTGCCAGCAGTGTCCGGGCGCAGGGTCAGCCCCAGCATTTT CASSVRAQGQPQHF
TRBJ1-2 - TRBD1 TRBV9 TGTGCCAGCAGCGAGACAGGGGGTTATGGTGGCTACACCTTC CASSETGGYGGYTF
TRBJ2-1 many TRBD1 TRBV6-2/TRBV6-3 TGTGCCAGCAGAAAAACAGGGGGCCTGATGGTCTTC CASRKTGGLMVF
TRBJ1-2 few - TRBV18 TGTGCCAGCTCACCAGGCCCAGACTATGGCTACACCTTC CASSPGPDYGYTF
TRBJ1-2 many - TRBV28 TGTGCCAGCGATGGAGGGAACGGCTACACCTTC CASDGGNGYTF
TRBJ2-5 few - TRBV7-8 TGTGCCAGCAGCCACAGGGCGGGCACCCCTCAAGAGACCCAGTACTTC CASSHRAGTPQETQYF
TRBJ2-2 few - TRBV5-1 TGCGCCAGCAGTATTCGCCCAGCAGGATCGAACACCGGGGAGCTGTTTTTT CASSIRPAGSNTGELFF
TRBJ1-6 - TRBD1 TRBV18 TGTGCCAGCTCACCGGGACAGGGGGTCGGTTCACCCCTCCACTTT CASSPGQGVGSPLHF
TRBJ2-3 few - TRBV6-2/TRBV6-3 TGTGCCAGCAGTTACTCCCGGGGCAAGTCGACAGATACGCAGTATTTT CASSYSRGKSTDTQYF
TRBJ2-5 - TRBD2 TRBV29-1 TGCAGCGCCCGACAATCCGTAGGGGCGGGGGTGGATTACTTC CSARQSVGAGVDYF
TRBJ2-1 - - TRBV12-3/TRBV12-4 TGTGCCAGCACCGAACAGGCAGGGAAATTCAATGAGCAGTTCTTC CASTEQAGKFNEQFF
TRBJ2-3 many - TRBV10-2 TGCGCCAGCAGGGAACAGTTCACAGATACGCAGTATTTT CASREQFTDTQYF
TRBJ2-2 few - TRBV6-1 TGTGCCAGCAGTGATCTACCCACAGGCAGGGGGAACACCGGGGAGCTGTTTTTT CASSDLPTGRGNTGELFF
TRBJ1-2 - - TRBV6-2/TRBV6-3 TGTGCCAGCAGTTGGAACAGGGACTATGGCTACACCTTC CASSWNRDYGYTF
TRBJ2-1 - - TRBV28 TGTGCCAGCAGCCCCTTATTGGCTGAGCAGTTCTTC CASSPLLAEQFF